This T cell receptor (beta chain) is from a study of shared T cell receptors in the human thymus. Germline loops: CDR1 SGHRS, CDR2 YFSETQ. The CDR3 has 14 amino acids. After removal of 4 bases from V and 5 bases from J, the junction contained 6 bases not matched to a gene. The table came from immunoSEQ multiplex PCR; TCRdb's copy has only in-frame clones and leaves some out. Of 500,000 to 850,000 clones in the sample, about 90% were seen once. This sample was also put to use in a study of human thymus T cells. That paper states: Resections that were taken during corrective heart surgery supplied the thymus tissue. Related work showed strongly overlapping thymic repertoires across unrelated individuals.

The chain employs TRBV5-1 and TRBJ2-3, with 8 nucleotides matching TRBD1. The TCR originated in a boy under two years old with a congenital heart defect. The source material was thymocytes. The CDR3 region is CASSRDRLIDTQYF. Here the CDR3 DNA reads TGCGCCAGCAGCCGGGACAGGCTGATAGATACGCAGTATTTT. The variable domain in full, with the rest retrieved from reference TRBV5-1 and TRBJ2-3, is KAGVTQTPRYLIKTRGQQVTLSCSPISGHRSVSWYQQTPGQGLQFLFEYFSETQRNKGNFPGRFSGRQFSNSRSEMNVSTLELGDSALYLCASSRDRLIDTQYFGPGTRLTVL.